This T cell receptor (beta chain) comes out of a study of T cells in Graves' hyperthyroidism and ophthalmopathy. Broader study findings: In the blood, most expanded thyroid clonotypes above 0.001 appeared as well. Ophthalmopathy could be told apart from stable hyperthyroidism with a 13 V-J model.

The TCR beta CDR3 regions underwent amplification using RNA transcripts as the source. TCR CDR3 regions were first amplified by RT-PCR with HTBI primers. In TCRdb, the multiplex PCR reads were re-called with MiXCR into one record per CDR3 protein. Of around 260,000 distinct CDR3 sequences in the sample, 20% to 25% were seen once. This clonotype was counted at least ten times. The antigen is undetermined. CDR3 length: 19 residues. V was pared by 1 base and J by 0 bases, with 16 bases between. Germline V lookup: CDR1 MNHEY, CDR2 SVGEGT. Ahead of any ophthalmopathy symptoms, the blood sample was obtained at the first diagnosis of hyperthyroidism. PBMCs were derived from around 10 ml fresh peripheral blood.

The receptor comes from a man in his forties or fifties with Graves' hyperthyroidism that later progressed to Graves' ophthalmopathy. What was sequenced was blood. J is TRBJ2-6 and V is TRBV6-2 or TRBV6-3, with D possibly TRBD1 on 5 matching bases. CDR3 in amino acids: CASSYWRQIKSSGANVLTF. DNA for the CDR3: TGTGCCAGCAGTTACTGGAGACAGATCAAGAGCTCTGGGGCCAACGTCCTGACTTTC.